The 18 T cell receptor beta chains in this list originate from one sample, sequenced in a study of CD8+ T cells in alopecia areata. As the sequencing template, cDNA was produced by extracting RNA and reverse transcribing it. The repertoire was sequenced with immunoSEQ multiplex PCR; TCRdb's copy has only in-frame clones and lacks some. This table has over 100,000 clones, around 50% appearing once. The sample's treatment: oral pan-JAK inhibitor, 5-10 mg twice daily. The sample in question was CD8+ T cells sorted from blood, obtained at week 24, from a patient treated with tofacitinib. The source is a human donor with alopecia areata.

The V gene is TRBV9, the J gene TRBJ2-3; D is ambiguous. Trimming stripped 4 bases from V and 3 bases from J, with 9 bases between. The CDR3 consists of 13 residues. The germline gives CDR1 SGDLS, CDR2 YYNGEE. CDR3 in DNA: TGTGCCAGCAGCCCCTGGGGTACAGATACGCAGTATTTT. Its translation: CASSPWGTDTQYF.

The rearrangement uses TRBV27 and TRBJ1-5; TRBD1 matches 9 bases. The CDR3 is 15 amino acids. J gave up 6 bases and V 5 bases, and 8 bases lay outside the gene matches. Germline loops: CDR1 MNHEY, CDR2 SMNVEV (reference sequence). The CDR3 sequence is CASSREQGASQPQHF. In DNA, the CDR3 is TGTGCCAGCAGTCGGGAACAGGGGGCCAGTCAGCCCCAGCATTTT.

This clone has a single count. The chain links TRBV7-3 to TRBJ1-2; perhaps TRBD1 as D (6 bases). The CDR3 totals 15 residues. V dropped 5 bases and J dropped 3 bases, with 16 bases sitting between them. CDR1 and CDR2 from the germline V gene are SGHTA and FQGTGA. In DNA, the CDR3 is TGTGCCAGCAGCCCCCATGGGCCAGGGGACTATGGCTACACCTTC. It encodes CASSPHGPGDYGYTF.

The chain employs TRBV7-9 and TRBJ2-6; 7 bases map to TRBD2. Trimming removed 0 bases from V and 0 bases from J; junction bases left unmatched: 2. Germline lookup yields CDR1 SEHNR and CDR2 FQNEAQ (reference sequence). The CDR3 is 17 residues long. CDR3 sequence: CASSLAGDYSGANVLTF. The CDR3 bases are TGTGCCAGCAGCTTAGCCGGGGACTACTCTGGGGCCAACGTCCTGACTTTC.

The rearrangement joins TRBV13 to TRBJ2-5; possibly TRBD2 for D (5 bases). The end of the DNA aligns better with TRBJ2-7, so the J call may be wrong. Germline CDR1 reads PRHDT; CDR2 reads FYEKMQ (reference sequence). This CDR3 region has 13 residues. The CDR3 nucleotides are TGTGCCAGCAGCTATAGCGCTAGCTACGAGCAGTACTTC. Encoded protein: CASSYSASYEQYF.

The chain carries TRBV29-1 and TRBJ2-1, with TRBD2 identical over 9 bases. Looked up from germline, CDR1 is SQVTM and CDR2 is ANQGSEA. V lost 5 bases and J lost 6; bases outside the gene matches: 8. The CDR3 extends over 14 amino acids. The CDR3 DNA sequence: TGCAGCGTTATTACTGGCGGGGGGGCCAATGAGCAGTTCTTC. Protein product: CSVITGGGANEQFF.

Only a few counts were recorded for this clone. The CDR3 spells CSVEDGTNSYEQYF. CDR3 nucleotides: TGCAGCGTTGAAGATGGGACAAACTCCTACGAGCAGTACTTC. V is TRBV29-1 and J is TRBJ2-7, with a weak D call TRBD1 (6 bases). Germline V gene data show CDR1 as SQVTM and CDR2 as ANQGSEA. Trimming pared 0 bases from V and 0 bases from J, leaving 9 bases between. The CDR3 contains 14 residues.

This chain links TRBV6-4 with TRBJ1-2; D call uncertain. In germline, CDR1 is MRHNA, CDR2 SNTAGT. CDR3 length: 13 amino acids. V was clipped by 0 bases and J by 4 bases, with 6 bases between them. As DNA, the CDR3 is TGTGCCAGCAGTGACTCGATTGGCTATGGCTACACCTTC. Its protein is CASSDSIGYGYTF.

V is TRBV4-2 and J is TRBJ2-1; D gene unclear. This CDR3 contains 15 residues. The V and J ends lost 0 bases and 6 bases respectively, with 12 bases between them. CDR1 and CDR2 from the germline V gene are LGHNA and YNFKEQ. The CDR3 reads CASSQDTDAGNEQFF. The CDR3 DNA is TGTGCCAGCAGCCAAGATACCGACGCCGGCAATGAGCAGTTCTTC.

The genes are TRBV14 and TRBJ1-2; no firm D call. Trimming cost V 0 bases and J 2 bases, with 7 bases left between them. This CDR3 comprises 14 residues. Germline V gene lookup returns CDR1 SGHDN and CDR2 FVKESK. The CDR3 loop is CASSQDRTNYGYTF. CDR3 DNA sequence: TGTGCCAGCAGCCAAGACCGTACGAACTATGGCTACACCTTC.

This clone was observed a few times. The V gene is TRBV4-3, the J gene TRBJ1-2; 9 positions match TRBD1. The CDR3 is 15 residues long. Germline loops: CDR1 LGHNA, CDR2 YSLEER. After removal of 4 bases from V and 4 bases from J, the junction contained 7 bases not matched to a gene. CDR3 in amino acids: CASSPSGQGFYGYTF. The DNA of the CDR3 is TGCGCCAGCAGCCCCTCGGGACAGGGTTTCTATGGCTACACCTTC.

As to this clone: The same CDR3 arises from other DNA sequences in this sample as well. The chain carries TRBV27 and TRBJ1-5, with D unclear. V gave up 1 base and J gave up 4 bases, with 8 bases separating them. The CDR3 length is 14 residues. Germline V gene sequence: CDR1 MNHEY, CDR2 SMNVEV (reference sequence). The CDR3 nucleotides are TGTGCCAGCAGTTTATTAGGTGGGAATCAGCCCCAGCATTTT. Its translation: CASSLLGGNQPQHF.

This clone showed up just a few times. The genes are TRBV19 and TRBJ2-1, with D possibly TRBD2 on 5 matching bases. Germline loops: CDR1 LNHDA, CDR2 SQIVND (reference sequence). V shed 0 bases and J shed 5 bases, with 14 bases lying between them. CDR3 length: 16 amino acids. In DNA form, the CDR3 reads TGTGCCAGTAGTATAGACTCTCCGGGGAGCGACAATGAGCAGTTCTTC. Translation gives CASSIDSPGSDNEQFF. The full variable domain, rest sourced from reference TRBV19 and TRBJ2-1, is DGGITQSPKYLFRKEGQNVTLSCEQNLNHDAMYWYRQDPGQGLRLIYYSQIVNDFQKGDIAEGYSVSREKKESFPLTVTSAQKNPTAFYLCASSIDSPGSDNEQFFGPGTRLTVL.

The chain recombines TRBV30 with TRBJ2-7, with a tentative D call TRBD1 (6 bases). V gave up 0 bases and J gave up 3 bases, with 12 bases separating them. This CDR3 has 14 amino acids. CDR1 is GTSNPN, CDR2 SVGIG, per germline (reference sequence). The CDR3 sequence is CAWSVVGAGYEQYF. Here the CDR3 DNA reads TGTGCCTGGAGTGTGGTGGGGGCCGGCTACGAGCAGTACTTC.

This clone was seen only a few times. The V and J genes are TRBV7-9 and TRBJ2-1, with D possibly TRBD2 on 7 matching bases. The germline V gene has CDR1 SEHNR and CDR2 FQNEAQ (reference sequence). The CDR3 covers 16 residues. V dropped 5 bases and J dropped 4 bases, with 18 bases sitting between them. The CDR3 sequence: CASSTLAGATYNEQFF. CDR3 nucleotides: TGTGCCAGCAGCACCTTGGCGGGGGCTACATACAATGAGCAGTTCTTC.

This chain links TRBV11-2 with TRBJ2-3; D perhaps matches TRBD1 (6 bases). Per germline, CDR1 SGHAT and CDR2 FQNNGV. CDR3 length: 14 residues. Deletions cut 4 bases from V and 2 bases from J, with 10 bases between. The CDR3 loop reads CASSSRTDTDTQYF. In DNA form, the CDR3 reads TGTGCCAGCAGCTCCCGGACAGACACAGATACGCAGTATTTT.

The chain has TRBV5-5 and TRBJ1-1; D call uncertain. From germline, CDR1 is SGHKS and CDR2 YYEKEE (reference sequence). V shed 0 bases and J shed 1 base, with 4 bases lying between them. The CDR3 consists of 13 residues. The CDR3: CASSLVRNTEAFF. The CDR3, as DNA: TGTGCCAGCAGCTTGGTTAGGAACACTGAAGCTTTCTTT.

The chain carries TRBV29-1 and TRBJ1-1; TRBD1 matches at 10 bases. CDR3 length: 13 amino acids. The V gene's germline CDR1 is SQVTM and CDR2 ANQGSEA. V was pared by 7 bases and J by 5 bases, with 7 bases of the junction left unmatched. The DNA for the CDR3 is TGCAGCGGCGCCGGGACAGGGGAGACTGAAGCTTTCTTT. As protein: CSGAGTGETEAFF.